These T cell receptor beta chains were read from a single sample in a study of long-term antiretroviral therapy in people with HIV. TCRdb keeps only in-frame clones here, not all; method: immunoSEQ multiplex PCR. The sample comprises approximately 17,000 clones, approximately 93% of which are singletons, and over 10% rests with the top ten. Specimen: unsorted PBMCs, collected 0.6 years after starting antiretroviral therapy. The receptors were gathered from a middle-aged woman with HIV. Both conserved end residues are part of each CDR3. Fields, in order: V gene, CDR3 protein.

TRBV9 | CASSVASQSSYNSPLHF
TRBV7-8 | CASSLETGSNQPQHF
TRBV9 | CASSVAHRGDTEAFF
TRBV9 | CASSPLVAGETQYF
TRBV4-1 | CASSGTGTVRRNEQFF
TRBV28 | CASSSVYNGYTF
TRBV7-2 | CASSPRTSGSSYEQYF
TRBV9 | CASSVEPNTEAFF
TRBV11-3 | CASSSRTGQPSF
TRBV13 | CAIIDSRGTNTGELFF
TRBV29-1 | CSVEDRPTGSDTGELFF
TRBV5-8 | CASSQGGLDTQYF
TRBV30 | CAWSGWQGNQPQHF
TRBV6-5 | CASSYTRTGRYTF
TRBV2 | CASSELGQGGGYTF
TRBV7-8 | CAGTGGLNTEAFF
TRBV7-9 | CASSPTLLRGQGEQYF
TRBV28 | CASSPVVGNQPQHF
TRBV6-5 | CASSYSGGGLYNEQFF
TRBV4-3 | CASSRSENQPQHF
TRBV6-5 | CASSFMDRGQHYGYTF
TRBV7-9 | CASSLYAGGPYNEQFF
TRBV6-5 | CASSGGVLNEQFF
TRBV18 | CASSPLGQVNVDTQYF
TRBV9 | CASSVSSDANTGELFF
TRBV30 | CAWGYSGANVLTF
TRBV18 | CASSPNRPTNEKLFF
TRBV4-3 | CASSQDQDSGTEAFF
TRBV4-1 | CASSSTTGNLKSNQPQHF
TRBV5-1 | CASSLWSRDRGPYEQYF
TRBV2 | CASKGLVSQDQPQHF
TRBV4-1 | CASSHFYRQGASGNTIYF
TRBV6-5 | CASSYFTGEGEQYF
TRBV30 | CAWGGGRDTQYF
TRBV30 | CASESGTGGRNTIYF
TRBV6-1 | CASREVPEAFF
TRBV14 | CASSQGSLLLGGYTF
TRBV5-4 | CASSLGGSSGANVLTF
TRBV9 | CASSPVRGPATDTQYF
TRBV7-9 | CASEGRIGGNTIYF
TRBV4-3 | CASSLLAGGYPEQYF
TRBV7-6 | CASSLEGAPGQGFSGNTIYF
TRBV5-1 | CASTTGMGGHGEKLFF
TRBV6-1 | CASRSKRGSSYEQYF
TRBV20-1 | CSAVRSTEAFF
TRBV27 | CASCPQDRERNSPLHF
TRBV2 | CASTTLEGSTEAFF
TRBV7-2 | CASSFGRGREAFF
TRBV28 | CASSYPSYNEQFF
TRBV18 | CASSPTRSTDTQYF
TRBV10-3 | CATLKQLNTEAFF
TRBV21-1 | CASSKVNPGQGNQPQHF
TRBV2 | CASSVIGADTF
TRBV19 | CASSITGLAGAAYF
TRBV11-2 | CASTRQGADNYGYTF
TRBV5-1 | CASSLEVGQGRRNTIYF
TRBV11-2 | CASSLTPEGSGYTF
TRBV5-6 | CASSLALGSYEQYF
TRBV30 | CAWRRDSSFYGYTF